The next 13 T cell receptor beta chains were all read from a single sample in a study of cytotoxic CD8 clonotypes in ibrutinib-treated CLL (dated by TCRdb to the early 2020s). The receptor library was made with the immunoSEQ multiplex PCR assay. TCRdb holds this immuneACCESS table with in-frame rearrangements only. Some clones are missing; in checked studies, unresolved V genes explain under half, and the rest has no known cause. The sample data list over 120,000 clones, and around three quarters of these were observed just once. The biggest ten clones account for roughly 12% of the sample. Reading the label with the study, this specimen's time point is: about eleven months on ibrutinib. The starting material was PBMCs, obtained after 12 months of ibrutinib treatment. The receptors derive from a human donor with chronic lymphocytic leukemia.

The chain links TRBV7-2 to TRBJ2-2; 10 bases fit TRBD2. The germline V gene encodes CDR1 SGHTA and CDR2 FQGNSA. V shed 8 bases and J 4 bases; nucleotides not matched to a gene: 13. CDR3 length: 17 residues. The CDR3 protein is CASVEAGGPERTGELFF. CDR3 nucleotide sequence: TGTGCCAGCGTCGAAGCGGGAGGGCCAGAACGCACCGGGGAGCTGTTTTTT.

V usage is TRBV6-5 and J usage is TRBJ2-7; tentative D call: TRBD2 (5 bases). CDR3 length equals 14 residues. Germline CDR1 and CDR2: MNHEY and SVGAGI. V lost 6 bases and J lost 4, with 16 bases in between. CDR3 loop: CASSQGSGPYEQYF. The DNA of the CDR3 is TGTGCCAGCAGCCAAGGGAGCGGACCTTACGAGCAGTACTTC.

The chain recombines TRBV18 with TRBJ1-5; D is uncertain. This CDR3 comprises 14 residues. Trimming cost V 2 bases and J 3 bases, with 8 bases left between them. Germline V gene data show CDR1 as KGHSH and CDR2 as LQKENI. The CDR3 spells CASSPVDDNQPQHF. The CDR3 DNA follows: TGTGCCAGCTCACCAGTAGATGACAATCAGCCCCAGCATTTT.

V usage is TRBV5-1 and J usage is TRBJ2-7; a weak D match, TRBD1 (5 bases). Germline assignment: CDR1 SGHRS and CDR2 YFSETQ. Between the trimmed V and J ends, which lost 5 bases and 5 bases, there was a span of 17 bases. The CDR3 covers 14 residues. CDR3 loop: CASSFQGRGDEQYF. The CDR3 DNA reads TGCGCCAGCAGTTTTCAGGGTCGCGGCGACGAGCAGTACTTC. Full variable domain (missing parts from reference TRBV5-1 and TRBJ2-7): KAGVTQTPRYLIKTRGQQVTLSCSPISGHRSVSWYQQTPGQGLQFLFEYFSETQRNKGNFPGRFSGRQFSNSRSEMNVSTLELGDSALYLCASSFQGRGDEQYFGPGTRLTVT.

The chain carries TRBV6-1 and TRBJ1-5; possibly TRBD1 for D (6 bases). The length of the CDR3 is 15 residues. Trimming removed 6 bases at V and 0 bases at J, with 12 bases between. Germline V gives CDR1 MNHNS, CDR2 SASEGT. CDR3 sequence (DNA): TGTGCCAGCAGACCAGGACAGTATAGCAATCAGCCCCAGCATTTT. Translation: CASRPGQYSNQPQHF.

The V call is TRBV18, the J call TRBJ2-7; D perhaps matches TRBD1 (6 bases). The ends were cut back, 1 base at V and 2 bases at J, with 9 bases in the middle. This CDR3 has 14 amino acids. Germline loops: CDR1 KGHSH, CDR2 LQKENI. Written as DNA, the CDR3 is TGTGCCAGCTCACCACAGACAGGCACCTACGAGCAGTACTTC. It encodes CASSPQTGTYEQYF.

This clone was observed a handful of times. The rearrangement uses TRBV6-5 and TRBJ2-7; TRBD1 is a possible D gene (5 bases). CDR1 MNHEY and CDR2 SVGAGI come from the germline V gene. The CDR3 runs to 12 residues. V was trimmed by 6 bases and J by 4 bases, leaving 10 bases between them. CDR3 DNA sequence: TGTGCCAGCAGGCAAGGGGAATACGAGCAGTACTTC. As protein: CASRQGEYEQYF.

The rearrangement joins TRBV18 to TRBJ1-4; D may be TRBD1 (6 bases). Trimming removed 6 bases from V and 7 bases from J, with 15 bases in between. This CDR3 is built from 14 residues. Germline values: CDR1 KGHSH, CDR2 LQKENI. Here the CDR3 reads CASSPRGRGEKLFF. The CDR3 bases are TGTGCCAGCTCGCCCCGGGGGCGCGGTGAAAAACTGTTTTTT.

CDR3 DNA sequence: TGTGCCAGCAGACGCACCGACTATGGCTACACCTTC. Its translation: CASRRTDYGYTF. The chain has TRBV6-1 and TRBJ1-2; D is unclear. V gave up 6 bases and J gave up 3 bases, with 8 bases separating them. The CDR3 consists of 12 residues. CDR1 is MNHNS, CDR2 SASEGT, per germline.

The CDR3 region is CASSFRGTNRPDTQYF. As DNA, the CDR3 is TGTGCCAGCAGCTTTCGGGGGACCAACCGACCAGATACGCAGTATTTT. This rearrangement joins TRBV11-2 to TRBJ2-3; TRBD2 is a possible D gene (6 bases). This CDR3 has 16 residues. Germline-derived CDR1 and CDR2 are SGHAT and FQNNGV. V lost 3 bases and J 4 bases, leaving 17 bases between the germline ends.

The chain employs TRBV10-1 and TRBJ2-1, with 9 bases matching TRBD1. Germline V gives CDR1 WNHNN, CDR2 SYGVQD (reference sequence). V was clipped by 6 bases and J by 6 bases; unmatched bases: 6. This CDR3 comprises 14 residues. The DNA for the CDR3 is TGCGCCAGCAGGGGGGACAGGGTTGTCAATGAGCAGTTCTTC. This encodes CASRGDRVVNEQFF.

V gene TRBV19 combines with J gene TRBJ2-1; 9 bases agree with TRBD2. The length of the CDR3 is 15 residues. The trim removed 5 bases at V and 9 bases at J, leaving 11 bases unmatched. CDR1 and CDR2 (germline): LNHDA, SQIVND (reference sequence). The CDR3 DNA reads as TGTGCCAGTAGTGGTAGTAGCGGGAGTATCGGTGAGCAGTTCTTC. This sequence encodes CASSGSSGSIGEQFF.

The V and J genes are TRBV18 and TRBJ2-7, with 9 bases matching TRBD1. The germline V gene has CDR1 KGHSH and CDR2 LQKENI. This CDR3 is 16 amino acids long. The V segment lost 3 bases and the J segment 0 bases; nucleotides outside the gene matches: 6. The DNA of the CDR3 is TGTGCCAGCTCACCGTACCGGGACAGGGTCTCCTACGAGCAGTACTTC. Protein: CASSPYRDRVSYEQYF.